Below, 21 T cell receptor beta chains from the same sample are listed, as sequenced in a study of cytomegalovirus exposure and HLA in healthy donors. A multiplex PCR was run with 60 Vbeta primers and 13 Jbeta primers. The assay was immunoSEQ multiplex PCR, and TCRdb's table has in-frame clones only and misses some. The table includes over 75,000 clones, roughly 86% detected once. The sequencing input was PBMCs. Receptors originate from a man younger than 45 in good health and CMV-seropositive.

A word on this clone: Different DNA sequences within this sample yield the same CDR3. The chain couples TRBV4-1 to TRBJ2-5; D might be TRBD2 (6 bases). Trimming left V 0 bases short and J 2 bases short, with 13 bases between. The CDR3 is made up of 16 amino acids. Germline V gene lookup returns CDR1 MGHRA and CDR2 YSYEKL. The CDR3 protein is CASSQEGGNPQETQYF. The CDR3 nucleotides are TGCGCCAGCAGCCAAGAGGGCGGGAACCCGCAAGAGACCCAGTACTTC.

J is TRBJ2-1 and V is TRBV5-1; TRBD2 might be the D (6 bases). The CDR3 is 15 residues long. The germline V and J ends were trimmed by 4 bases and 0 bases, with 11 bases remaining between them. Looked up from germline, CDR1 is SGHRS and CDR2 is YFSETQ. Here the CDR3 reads CASSLASASYNEQFF. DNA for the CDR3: TGCGCCAGCAGCCTTGCTAGCGCCTCCTACAATGAGCAGTTCTTC.

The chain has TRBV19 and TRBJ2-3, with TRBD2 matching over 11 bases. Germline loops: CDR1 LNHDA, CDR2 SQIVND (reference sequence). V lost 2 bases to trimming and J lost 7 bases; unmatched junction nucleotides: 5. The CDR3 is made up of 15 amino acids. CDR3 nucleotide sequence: TGTGCCAGTAGTATAATAGCGGGAGGGCCGAATACGCAGTATTTT. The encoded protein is CASSIIAGGPNTQYF. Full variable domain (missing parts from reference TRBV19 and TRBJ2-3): DGGITQSPKYLFRKEGQNVTLSCEQNLNHDAMYWYRQDPGQGLRLIYYSQIVNDFQKGDIAEGYSVSREKKESFPLTVTSAQKNPTAFYLCASSIIAGGPNTQYFGPGTRLTVL.

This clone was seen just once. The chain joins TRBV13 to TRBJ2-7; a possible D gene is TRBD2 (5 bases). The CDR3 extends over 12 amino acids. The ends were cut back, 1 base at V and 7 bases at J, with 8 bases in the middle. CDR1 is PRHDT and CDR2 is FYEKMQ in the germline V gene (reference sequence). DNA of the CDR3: TGTGCCAGCAGCTTAGCGTCGGGGGAGCAGTACTTC. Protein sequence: CASSLASGEQYF.

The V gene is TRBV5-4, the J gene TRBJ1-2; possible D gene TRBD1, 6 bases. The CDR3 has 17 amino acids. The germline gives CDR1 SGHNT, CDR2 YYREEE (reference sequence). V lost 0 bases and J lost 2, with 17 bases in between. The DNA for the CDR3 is TGTGCCAGCAGCTTGGCTGACAGGCCCAAGAGGAACTATGGCTACACCTTC. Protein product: CASSLADRPKRNYGYTF. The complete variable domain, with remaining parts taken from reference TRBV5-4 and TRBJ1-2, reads ETGVTQSPTHLIKTRGQQVTLRCSSQSGHNTVSWYQQALGQGPQFIFQYYREEENGRGNFPPRFSGLQFPNYSSELNVNALELDDSALYLCASSLADRPKRNYGYTFGSGTRLTVV.

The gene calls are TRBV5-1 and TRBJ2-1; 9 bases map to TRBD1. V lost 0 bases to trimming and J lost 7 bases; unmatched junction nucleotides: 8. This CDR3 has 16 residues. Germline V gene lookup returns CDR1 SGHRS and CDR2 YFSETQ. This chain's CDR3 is CASSLAPGQGKNEQFF. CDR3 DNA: TGCGCCAGCAGCTTGGCGCCAGGACAGGGGAAAAATGAGCAGTTCTTC. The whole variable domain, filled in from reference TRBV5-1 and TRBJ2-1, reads KAGVTQTPRYLIKTRGQQVTLSCSPISGHRSVSWYQQTPGQGLQFLFEYFSETQRNKGNFPGRFSGRQFSNSRSEMNVSTLELGDSALYLCASSLAPGQGKNEQFFGPGTRLTVL.

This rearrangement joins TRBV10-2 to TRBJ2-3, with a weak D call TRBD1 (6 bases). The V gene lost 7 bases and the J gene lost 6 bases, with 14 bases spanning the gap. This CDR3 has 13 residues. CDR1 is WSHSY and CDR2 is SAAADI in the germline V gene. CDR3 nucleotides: TGCGCCAGCAAGTCGGACAGTGGGGATACGCAGTATTTT. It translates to CASKSDSGDTQYF.

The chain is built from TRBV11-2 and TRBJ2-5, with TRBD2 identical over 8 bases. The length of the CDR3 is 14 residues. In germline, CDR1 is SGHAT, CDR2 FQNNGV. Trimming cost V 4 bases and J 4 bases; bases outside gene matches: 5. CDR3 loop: CASSSAGARETQYF. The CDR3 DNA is TGTGCCAGCAGCTCAGCGGGAGCCAGAGAGACCCAGTACTTC.

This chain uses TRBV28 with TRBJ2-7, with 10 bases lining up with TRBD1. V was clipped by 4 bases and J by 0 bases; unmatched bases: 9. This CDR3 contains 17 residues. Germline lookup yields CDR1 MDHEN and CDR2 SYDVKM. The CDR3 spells CASSWDKDRGSSYEQYF. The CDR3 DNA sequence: TGTGCCAGCAGTTGGGACAAGGACAGGGGGAGCTCCTACGAGCAGTACTTC.

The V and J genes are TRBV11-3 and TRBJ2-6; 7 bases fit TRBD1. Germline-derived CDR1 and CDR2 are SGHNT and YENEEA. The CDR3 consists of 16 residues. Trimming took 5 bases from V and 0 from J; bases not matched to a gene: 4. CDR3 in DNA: TGTGCCAGCAGCCGAGGGACAGCCTCTGGGGCCAACGTCCTGACTTTC. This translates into CASSRGTASGANVLTF.

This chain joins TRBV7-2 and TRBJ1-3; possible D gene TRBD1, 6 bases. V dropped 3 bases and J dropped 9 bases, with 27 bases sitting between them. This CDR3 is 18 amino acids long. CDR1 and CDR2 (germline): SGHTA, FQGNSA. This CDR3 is CASSFTQQGLGSAGTIYF. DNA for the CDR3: TGTGCCAGCAGCTTTACACAACAGGGACTAGGGTCGGCGGGCACCATATATTTT.

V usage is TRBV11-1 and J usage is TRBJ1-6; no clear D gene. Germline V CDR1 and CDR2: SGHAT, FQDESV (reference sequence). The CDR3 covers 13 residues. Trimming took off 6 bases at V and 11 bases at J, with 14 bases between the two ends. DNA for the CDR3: TGTGCCAGCAGACACGCCCACAGAGCACCCCTCCACTTT. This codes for CASRHAHRAPLHF.

CDR3: CASSPQGLYEQYF. CDR3 DNA sequence: TGCGCCAGCAGCCCCCAGGGACTCTACGAGCAGTACTTC. V and J are TRBV5-1 and TRBJ2-7, with D perhaps matching TRBD2 (6 bases). The CDR3 length is 13 residues. Germline CDR1 reads SGHRS; CDR2 reads YFSETQ. The germline V and J ends were trimmed by 4 bases and 3 bases, with 11 bases remaining between them.

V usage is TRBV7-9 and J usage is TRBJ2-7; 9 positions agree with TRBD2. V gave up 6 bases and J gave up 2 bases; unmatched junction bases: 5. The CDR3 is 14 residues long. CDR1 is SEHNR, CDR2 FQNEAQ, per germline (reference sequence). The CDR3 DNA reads TGTGCCAGCAGGGCGGGAGGGCCAACCTACGAGCAGTACTTC. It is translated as CASRAGGPTYEQYF.

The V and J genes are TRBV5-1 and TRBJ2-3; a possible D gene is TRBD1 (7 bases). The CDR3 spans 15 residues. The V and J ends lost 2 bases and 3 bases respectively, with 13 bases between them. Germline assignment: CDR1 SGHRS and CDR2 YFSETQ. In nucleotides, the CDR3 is TGCGCCAGCAGCTTCTCCCCAGGGGGGACAGATACGCAGTATTTT. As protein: CASSFSPGGTDTQYF.

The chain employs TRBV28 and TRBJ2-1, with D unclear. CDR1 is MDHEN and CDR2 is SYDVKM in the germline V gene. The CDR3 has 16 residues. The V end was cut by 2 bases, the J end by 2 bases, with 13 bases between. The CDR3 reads CASSLIWRNTYNEQFF. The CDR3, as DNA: TGTGCCAGCAGTTTAATCTGGCGGAACACCTACAATGAGCAGTTCTTC.

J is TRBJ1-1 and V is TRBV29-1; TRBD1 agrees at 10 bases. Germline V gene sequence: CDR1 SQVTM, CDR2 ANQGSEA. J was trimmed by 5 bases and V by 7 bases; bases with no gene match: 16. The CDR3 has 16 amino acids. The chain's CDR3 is CSARGGTGVDKTEAFF. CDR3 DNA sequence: TGCAGCGCCCGAGGGGGGACAGGGGTAGACAAGACTGAAGCTTTCTTT. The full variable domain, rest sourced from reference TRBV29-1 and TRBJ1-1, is SAVISQKPSRDICQRGTSLTIQCQVDSQVTMMFWYRQQPGQSLTLIATANQGSEATYESGFVIDKFPISRPNLTFSTLTVSNMSPEDSSIYLCSARGGTGVDKTEAFFGQGTRLTVV.

CDR3 sequence reads: CASSLATDRYSNYGYTF. The CDR3 DNA reads as TGTGCCAGCAGTCTCGCTACCGACAGGTACTCTAACTATGGCTACACCTTC. V gene TRBV28 combines with J gene TRBJ1-2; D is perhaps TRBD1 (6 bases). Looked up from germline, CDR1 is MDHEN and CDR2 is SYDVKM. The V gene lost 5 bases and the J gene lost 0 bases, with 19 bases spanning the gap. This CDR3 region has 17 residues.

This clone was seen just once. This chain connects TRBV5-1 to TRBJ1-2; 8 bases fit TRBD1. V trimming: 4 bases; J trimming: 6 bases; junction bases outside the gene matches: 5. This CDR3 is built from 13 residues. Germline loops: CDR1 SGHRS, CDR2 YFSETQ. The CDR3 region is CASSLQGVDGYTF. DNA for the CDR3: TGCGCCAGCAGCCTACAGGGGGTGGATGGCTACACCTTC.

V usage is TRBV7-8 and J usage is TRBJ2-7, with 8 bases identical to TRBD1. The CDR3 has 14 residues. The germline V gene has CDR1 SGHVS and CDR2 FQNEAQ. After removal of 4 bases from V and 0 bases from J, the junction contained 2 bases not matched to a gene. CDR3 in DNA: TGTGCCAGCAGCTCCGGGACAGGCTCCTACGAGCAGTACTTC. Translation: CASSSGTGSYEQYF. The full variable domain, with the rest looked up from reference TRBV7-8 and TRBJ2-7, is GAGVSQSPRYKVAKRGQDVALRCDPISGHVSLFWYQQALGQGPEFLTYFQNEAQLDKSGLPSDRFFAERPEGSVSTLKIQRTQQEDSAVYLCASSSGTGSYEQYFGPGTRLTVT.

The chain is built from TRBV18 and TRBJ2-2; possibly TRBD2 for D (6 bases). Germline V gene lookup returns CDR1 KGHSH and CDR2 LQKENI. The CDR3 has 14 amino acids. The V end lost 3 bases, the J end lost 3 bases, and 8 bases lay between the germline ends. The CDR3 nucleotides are TGTGCCAGCTCACCGGGACTCGACACCGGGGAGCTGTTTTTT. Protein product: CASSPGLDTGELFF.